This is a list of T cell receptor beta chains from one sample in a study of T cells in Graves' hyperthyroidism and ophthalmopathy. TCRdb re-called the multiplex PCR reads through MiXCR, storing one row per CDR3 protein. The repertoire has around 280,000 distinct CDR3 sequences, about 14% of them found once; the top ten carry 7.8%. Sequencing was carried out using blood. These receptors were collected from a woman in her twenties or thirties with Graves' hyperthyroidism that later progressed to Graves' ophthalmopathy. CDR3s include the opening cysteine and the closing phenylalanine or tryptophan. A D gene is named only where the DNA matches it firmly. Clone size is not always given. Where it is, it says once, few, many or a class for expanded clones.

size,V,length,J,D,CDR3,DNA
-,TRBV5-4,14,TRBJ1-5,-,CASSLGGARQPQHF,TGTGCCAGCAGCTTAGGGGGGGCACGGCAGCCCCAGCATTTT
many,TRBV5-1,14,TRBJ1-4,-,CASSLREGNEKLFF,TGCGCCAGCAGCTTAAGAGAAGGGAATGAAAAACTGTTTTTT
many,TRBV13,14,TRBJ2-1,-,CASSLGRKGDEQFF,TGTGCCAGCAGCTTGGGTCGGAAGGGGGATGAGCAGTTCTTC
many,TRBV20-1,13,TRBJ2-7,TRBD1,CSAPRTGGYEQYF,TGCAGTGCCCCCAGGACAGGGGGGTACGAGCAGTACTTC
many,TRBV7-3,15,TRBJ2-2,-,CASSLNRANTGELFF,TGTGCCAGCAGCTTAAACAGGGCGAACACCGGGGAGCTGTTTTTT
-,TRBV28,15,TRBJ2-7,TRBD1,CASSLCRTGAYEQYF,TGTGCCAGCAGTTTATGCCGGACAGGAGCCTACGAGCAGTACTTC
many,TRBV27,13,TRBJ2-3,-,CASSEKLADTQYF,TGTGCCAGCAGTGAAAAGCTAGCAGATACGCAGTATTTT
many,TRBV6-2/TRBV6-3,16,TRBJ1-1,-,CASSYQPTLMNTEAFF,TGTGCCAGCAGTTATCAACCGACATTGATGAACACTGAAGCTTTCTTT
many,TRBV28,14,TRBJ2-5,-,CASSPQTARETQYF,TGTGCCAGCAGCCCCCAGACCGCCCGGGAGACCCAGTACTTC
many,TRBV3-1,13,TRBJ2-3,-,CASSHAPADTQYF,TGTGCCAGCAGCCATGCGCCCGCGGATACGCAGTATTTT
many,TRBV4-2,16,TRBJ2-1,-,CASSQDALTSYNEQFF,TGTGCCAGCAGCCAAGATGCCCTAACCTCCTACAATGAGCAGTTCTTC
-,TRBV5-1,15,TRBJ2-7,-,CASSWGGGDLYEQYF,TGCGCCAGCAGCTGGGGGGGCGGAGATCTTTACGAGCAGTACTTC
many,TRBV30,14,TRBJ2-1,-,CAWSVGGPNNEQFF,TGTGCCTGGAGTGTAGGGGGACCCAACAATGAGCAGTTCTTC
-,TRBV14,15,TRBJ1-6,-,CASSRSLARGSPLHF,TGTGCCAGCAGCCGAAGCTTGGCCCGGGGTTCACCCCTCCACTTT
many,TRBV5-1,13,TRBJ1-1,-,CASSLRGPNEAFF,TGCGCCAGCAGCCTAAGGGGCCCCAATGAAGCTTTCTTT